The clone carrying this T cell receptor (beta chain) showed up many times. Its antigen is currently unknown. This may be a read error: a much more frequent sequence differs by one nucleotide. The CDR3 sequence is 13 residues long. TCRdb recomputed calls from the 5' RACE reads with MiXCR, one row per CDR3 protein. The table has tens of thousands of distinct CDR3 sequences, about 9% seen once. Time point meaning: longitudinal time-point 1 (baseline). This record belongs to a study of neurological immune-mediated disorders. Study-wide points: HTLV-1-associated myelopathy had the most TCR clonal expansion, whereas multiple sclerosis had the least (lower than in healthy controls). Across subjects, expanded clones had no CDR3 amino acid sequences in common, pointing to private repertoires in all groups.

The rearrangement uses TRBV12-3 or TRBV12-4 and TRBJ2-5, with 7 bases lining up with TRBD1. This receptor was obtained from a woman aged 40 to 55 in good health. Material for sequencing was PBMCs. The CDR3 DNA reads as TGTACCAGCAGCCGGGACAGCCAAGAGACCCAGTACTTC. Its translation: CTSSRDSQETQYF.